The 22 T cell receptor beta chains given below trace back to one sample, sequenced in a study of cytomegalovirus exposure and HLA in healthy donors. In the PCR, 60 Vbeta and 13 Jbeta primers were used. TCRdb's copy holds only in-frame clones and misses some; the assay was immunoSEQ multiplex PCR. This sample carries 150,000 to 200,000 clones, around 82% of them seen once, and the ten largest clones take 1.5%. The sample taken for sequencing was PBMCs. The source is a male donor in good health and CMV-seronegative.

The CDR3 DNA sequence: TGTGCCAGCACCCGACAGGGTGAAAAACTGTTTTTT. Its protein product is CASTRQGEKLFF. The chain links TRBV2 to TRBJ1-4; 7 nucleotides match TRBD1. The J segment lost 7 bases and the V segment lost 7 bases, leaving 3 bases of the junction unmatched. The germline V gene has CDR1 SNHLY and CDR2 FYNNEI. CDR3 length equals 12 residues.

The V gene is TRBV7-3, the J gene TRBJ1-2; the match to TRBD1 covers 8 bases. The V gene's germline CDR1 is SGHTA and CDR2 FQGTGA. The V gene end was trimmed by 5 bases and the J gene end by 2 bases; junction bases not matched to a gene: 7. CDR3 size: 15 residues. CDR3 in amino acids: CASSPGTGPNYGYTF. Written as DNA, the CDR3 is TGTGCCAGCAGCCCTGGGACAGGCCCAAACTATGGCTACACCTTC.

The CDR3 DNA reads TGTGCCAGCAGTGAAGCGCGCGGGGGGCTCAGCGCTCGGTTCTTC. Its protein product is CASSEARGGLSARFF. The chain is built from TRBV2 and TRBJ2-1; 8 bases match TRBD2. The germline gives CDR1 SNHLY, CDR2 FYNNEI. CDR3 size: 15 residues. Losses at the gene ends were 0 bases for V and 15 bases for J; bases not matched to a gene: 13.

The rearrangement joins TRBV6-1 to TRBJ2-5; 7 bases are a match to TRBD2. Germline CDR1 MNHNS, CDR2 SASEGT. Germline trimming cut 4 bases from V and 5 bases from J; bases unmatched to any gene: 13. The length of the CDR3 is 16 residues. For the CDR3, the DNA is TGTGCCAGCAGTGCTTCGCTAGGGAGGGTACAGGAGACCCAGTACTTC. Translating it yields CASSASLGRVQETQYF.

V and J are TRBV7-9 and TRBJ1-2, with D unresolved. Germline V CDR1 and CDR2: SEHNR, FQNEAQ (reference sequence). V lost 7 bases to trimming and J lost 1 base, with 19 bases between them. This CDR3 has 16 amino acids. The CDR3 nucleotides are TGTGCCAGCATCAAATACCGTACAAATATTAACTATGGCTACACCTTC. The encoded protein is CASIKYRTNINYGYTF.

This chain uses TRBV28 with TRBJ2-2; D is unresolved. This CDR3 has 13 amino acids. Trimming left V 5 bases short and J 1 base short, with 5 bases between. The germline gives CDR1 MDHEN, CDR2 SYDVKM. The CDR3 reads CASSPGNTGELFF. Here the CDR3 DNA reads TGTGCCAGCAGTCCAGGGAACACCGGGGAGCTGTTTTTT.

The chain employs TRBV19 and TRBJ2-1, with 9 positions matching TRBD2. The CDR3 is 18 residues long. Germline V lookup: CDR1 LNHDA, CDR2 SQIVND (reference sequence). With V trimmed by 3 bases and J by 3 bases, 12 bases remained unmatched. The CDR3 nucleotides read TGTGCCAGTAGTATTTTGAGGGGAAGCGGGGGGAACTACAATGAGCAGTTCTTC. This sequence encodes CASSILRGSGGNYNEQFF.

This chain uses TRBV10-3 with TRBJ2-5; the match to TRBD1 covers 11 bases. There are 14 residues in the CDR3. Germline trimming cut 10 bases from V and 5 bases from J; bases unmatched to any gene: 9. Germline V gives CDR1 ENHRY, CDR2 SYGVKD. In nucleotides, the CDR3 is TGTGCCACGGGGCGGGACAGGGGGAAGGAGACCCAGTACTTC. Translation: CATGRDRGKETQYF.

The CDR3 nucleotides are TGTGCCAGCAGACCGACAGTGAACACTGAAGCTTTCTTT. Translated: CASRPTVNTEAFF. The chain links TRBV25-1 to TRBJ1-1; D perhaps matches TRBD1 (5 bases). CDR1 MGHDK and CDR2 SYGVNS come from the germline V gene. V was shortened by 6 bases and J by 0 bases, with 8 bases between the two germline ends. The CDR3 runs to 13 residues. The full variable domain, in which reference TRBV25-1 and TRBJ1-1 provide the parts outside the CDR3, is EADIYQTPRYLVIGTGKKITLECSQTMGHDKMYWYQQDPGMELHLIHYSYGVNSTEKGDLSSESTVSRIRTEHFPLTLESARPSHTSQYLCASRPTVNTEAFFGQGTRLTVV.

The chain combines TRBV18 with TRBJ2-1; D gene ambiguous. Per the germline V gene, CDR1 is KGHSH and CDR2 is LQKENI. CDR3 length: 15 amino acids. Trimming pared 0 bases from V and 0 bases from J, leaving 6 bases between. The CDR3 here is CASSPPADSYNEQFF. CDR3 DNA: TGTGCCAGCTCACCACCGGCAGACTCCTACAATGAGCAGTTCTTC.

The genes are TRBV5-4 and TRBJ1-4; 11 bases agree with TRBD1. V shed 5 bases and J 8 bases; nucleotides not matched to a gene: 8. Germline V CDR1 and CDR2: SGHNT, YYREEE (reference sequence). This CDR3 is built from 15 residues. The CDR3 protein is CASSSYGTGGEKLFF. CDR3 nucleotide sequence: TGTGCCAGCAGTTCGTACGGGACAGGGGGGGAAAAACTGTTTTTT.

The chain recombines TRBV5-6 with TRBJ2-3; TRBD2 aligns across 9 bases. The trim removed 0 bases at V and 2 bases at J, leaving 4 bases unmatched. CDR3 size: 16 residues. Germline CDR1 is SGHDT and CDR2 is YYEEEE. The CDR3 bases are TGTGCCAGCAGCTTGGTCCAGCGGGGGGACACAGATACGCAGTATTTT. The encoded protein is CASSLVQRGDTDTQYF.

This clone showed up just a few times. CDR3 amino acids: CASSGVGRYEAFF. The CDR3, as DNA: TGTGCCAGCAGTGGGGTGGGCCGCTATGAAGCTTTCTTT. V usage is TRBV6-1 and J usage is TRBJ1-1; no definite D call. Germline loops: CDR1 MNHNS, CDR2 SASEGT. The CDR3 has 13 amino acids. V shed 4 bases and J shed 7 bases, with 13 bases lying between them.

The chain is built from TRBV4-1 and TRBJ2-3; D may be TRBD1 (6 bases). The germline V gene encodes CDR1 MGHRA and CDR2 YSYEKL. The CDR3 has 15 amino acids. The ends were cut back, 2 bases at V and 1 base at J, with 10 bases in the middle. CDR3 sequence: CASSQPGVGTDTQYF. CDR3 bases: TGCGCCAGCAGCCAACCAGGGGTAGGCACAGATACGCAGTATTTT.

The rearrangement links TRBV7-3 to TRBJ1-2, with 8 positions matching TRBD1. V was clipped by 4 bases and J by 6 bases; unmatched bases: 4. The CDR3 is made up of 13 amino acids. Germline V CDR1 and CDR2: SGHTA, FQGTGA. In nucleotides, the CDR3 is TGTGCCAGCAGCTCTGGGACAGGCCATGGCTACACCTTC. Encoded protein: CASSSGTGHGYTF.

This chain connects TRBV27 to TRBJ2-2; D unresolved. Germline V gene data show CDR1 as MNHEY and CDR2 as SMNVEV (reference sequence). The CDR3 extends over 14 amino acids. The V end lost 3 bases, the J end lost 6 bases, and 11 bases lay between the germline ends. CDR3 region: CASSFLPRSGELFF. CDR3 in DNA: TGTGCCAGCAGTTTTCTTCCTCGGTCCGGGGAGCTGTTTTTT.

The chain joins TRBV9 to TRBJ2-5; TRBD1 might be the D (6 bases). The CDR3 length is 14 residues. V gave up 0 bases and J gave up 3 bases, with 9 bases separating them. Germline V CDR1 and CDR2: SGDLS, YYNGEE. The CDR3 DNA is TGTGCCAGCAGCGTAGGGACAGTTGAAGAGACCCAGTACTTC. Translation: CASSVGTVEETQYF.

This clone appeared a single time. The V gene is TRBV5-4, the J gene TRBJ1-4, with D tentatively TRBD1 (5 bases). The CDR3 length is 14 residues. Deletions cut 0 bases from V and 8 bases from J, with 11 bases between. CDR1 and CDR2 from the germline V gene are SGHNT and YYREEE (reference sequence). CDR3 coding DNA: TGTGCCAGCAGCTTGGCCACGGGGGGGGAAAAACTGTTTTTT. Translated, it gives CASSLATGGEKLFF.

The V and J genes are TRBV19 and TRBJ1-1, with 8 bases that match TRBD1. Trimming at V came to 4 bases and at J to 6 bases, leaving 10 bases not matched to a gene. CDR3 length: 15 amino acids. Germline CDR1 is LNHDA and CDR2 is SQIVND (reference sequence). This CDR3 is CASSSGTGVRAEAFF. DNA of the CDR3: TGTGCCAGTAGTAGTGGGACAGGTGTACGCGCTGAAGCTTTCTTT. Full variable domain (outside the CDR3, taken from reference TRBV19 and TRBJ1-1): DGGITQSPKYLFRKEGQNVTLSCEQNLNHDAMYWYRQDPGQGLRLIYYSQIVNDFQKGDIAEGYSVSREKKESFPLTVTSAQKNPTAFYLCASSSGTGVRAEAFFGQGTRLTVV.

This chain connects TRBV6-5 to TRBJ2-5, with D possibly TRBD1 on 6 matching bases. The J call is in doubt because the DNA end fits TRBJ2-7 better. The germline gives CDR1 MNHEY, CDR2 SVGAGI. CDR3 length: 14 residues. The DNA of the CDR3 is TGTGCCAGCATGCGGACAGTGTCGTCCGACGAGCAGTACTTC. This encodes CASMRTVSSDEQYF.

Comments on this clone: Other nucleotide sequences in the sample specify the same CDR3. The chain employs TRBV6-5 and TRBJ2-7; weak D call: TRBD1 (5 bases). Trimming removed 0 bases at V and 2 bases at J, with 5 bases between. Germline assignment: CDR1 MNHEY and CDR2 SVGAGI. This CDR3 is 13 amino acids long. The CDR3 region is CASSYSGAYEQYF. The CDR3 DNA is TGTGCCAGCAGTTACTCAGGGGCCTACGAGCAGTACTTC.

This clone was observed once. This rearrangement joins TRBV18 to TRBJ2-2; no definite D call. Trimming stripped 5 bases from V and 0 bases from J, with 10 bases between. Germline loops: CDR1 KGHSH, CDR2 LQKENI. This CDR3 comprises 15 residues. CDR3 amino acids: CASSLRSANTGELFF. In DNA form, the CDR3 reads TGTGCCAGCTCATTAAGATCGGCGAACACCGGGGAGCTGTTTTTT.